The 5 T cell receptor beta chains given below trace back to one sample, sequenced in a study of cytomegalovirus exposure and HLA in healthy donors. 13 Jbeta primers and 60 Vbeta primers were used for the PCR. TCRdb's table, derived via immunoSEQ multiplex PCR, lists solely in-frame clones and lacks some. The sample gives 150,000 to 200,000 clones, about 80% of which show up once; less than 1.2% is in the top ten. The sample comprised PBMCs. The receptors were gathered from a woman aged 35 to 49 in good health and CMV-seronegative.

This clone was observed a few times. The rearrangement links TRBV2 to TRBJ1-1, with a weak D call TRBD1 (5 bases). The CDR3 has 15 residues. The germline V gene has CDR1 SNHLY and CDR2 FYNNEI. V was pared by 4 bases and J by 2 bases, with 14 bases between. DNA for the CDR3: TGTGCCAGCAGTGTGATGGGGGGAAGAAACACTGAAGCTTTCTTT. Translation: CASSVMGGRNTEAFF.

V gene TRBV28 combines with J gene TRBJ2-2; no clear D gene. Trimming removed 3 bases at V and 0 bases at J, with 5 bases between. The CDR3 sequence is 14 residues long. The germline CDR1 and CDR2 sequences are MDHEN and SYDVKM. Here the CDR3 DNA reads TGTGCCAGCAGTTTGTTATCGAACACCGGGGAGCTGTTTTTT. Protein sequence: CASSLLSNTGELFF.

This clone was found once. The CDR3: CASSKGGVSEKLFF. DNA for the CDR3: TGTGCCAGCAGTAAGGGGGGGGTTAGTGAAAAACTGTTTTTT. This rearrangement joins TRBV5-4 to TRBJ1-4; perhaps TRBD1 as D (6 bases). This CDR3 is 14 amino acids long. The germline CDR1 and CDR2 sequences are SGHNT and YYREEE (reference sequence). Trimming pared 5 bases from V and 7 bases from J, leaving 15 bases between.

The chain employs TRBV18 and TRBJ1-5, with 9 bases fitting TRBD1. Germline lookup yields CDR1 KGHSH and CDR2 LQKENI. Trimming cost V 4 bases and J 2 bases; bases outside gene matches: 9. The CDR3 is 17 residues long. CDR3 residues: CASSLNRQGGGNQPQHF. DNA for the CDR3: TGTGCCAGCTCACTTAATCGACAGGGGGGAGGCAATCAGCCCCAGCATTTT.

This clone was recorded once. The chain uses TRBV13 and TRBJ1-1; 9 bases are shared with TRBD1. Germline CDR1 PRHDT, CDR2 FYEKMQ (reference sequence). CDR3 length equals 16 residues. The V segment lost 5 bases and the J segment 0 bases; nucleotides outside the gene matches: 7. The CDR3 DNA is TGTGCCAGCAGCCCAGGGACAGGGCAGATGAACACTGAAGCTTTCTTT. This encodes CASSPGTGQMNTEAFF. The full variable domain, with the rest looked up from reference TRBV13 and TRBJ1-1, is AAGVIQSPRHLIKEKRETATLKCYPIPRHDTVYWYQQGPGQDPQFLISFYEKMQSDKGSIPDRFSAQQFSDYHSELNMSSLELGDSALYFCASSPGTGQMNTEAFFGQGTRLTVV.